Below, 28 T cell receptor beta chains from the same sample are listed, as sequenced in a study of T cells expressing NK-cell markers. From its re-call of the 5' RACE reads, TCRdb lists each CDR3 protein once, without DNA. Found here are roughly 180,000 distinct CDR3 sequences; the top ten clones hold approximately 18%. The sequencing sample was made of blood T cells: a sorted CD56 or NKG2C T cell subset, CD4+ or CD8+ T cells, or bulk PBMC T cells (not recorded which). The receptor source for this set is a woman between 18 and 75 years old in good health.

The chain couples TRBV5-1 to TRBJ2-4; the TRBD2 assignment by TCRdb is unverifiable without DNA. Per germline, CDR1 SGHRS and CDR2 YFSETQ. The CDR3 runs to 14 residues. CDR3 sequence reads: CASSPLAGANIQYF.

The V call is TRBV7-3, the J call TRBJ1-6. The CDR3 is 13 residues long. CDR1 and CDR2 (germline): SGHTA, FQGTGA. CDR3 region: CASSFDLNSPLHF.

The chain recombines TRBV12-3 or TRBV12-4 with TRBJ1-4; TCRdb's D gene call, TRBD1, goes unchecked for lack of DNA. This CDR3 spans 16 amino acids. CDR3 region: CASSLGPGQGEEKLFF.

The chain is built from TRBV20-1 and TRBJ1-3; checking the TCRdb D call of TRBD1 is not possible without DNA. This CDR3 contains 13 residues. CDR1 is DFQATT, CDR2 SNEGSKA, per germline (reference sequence). Here the CDR3 reads CSAWTVTGNTIYF.

This chain links TRBV29-1 with TRBJ2-3; the D call of TRBD2 rests on TCRdb alone, since no DNA is present to check it. From germline, CDR1 is SQVTM and CDR2 ANQGSEA. CDR3 length: 15 amino acids. The CDR3 here is CSLLGLAGARDTQYF.

The chain recombines TRBV5-1 with TRBJ2-7; TCRdb returns TRBD1, unconfirmable since there is no DNA. Germline CDR1 SGHRS, CDR2 YFSETQ. There are 16 residues in the CDR3. The CDR3 sequence: CASSQSWDRGAYEQYF.

The chain employs TRBV7-9 and TRBJ2-7; TCRdb outputs TRBD1, but without DNA this stays unchecked. CDR1 is SEHNR, CDR2 FQNEAQ, per germline (reference sequence). This CDR3 is built from 15 residues. The chain's CDR3 is CASSLGDRVVREQYF.

This chain links TRBV7-9 with TRBJ1-1. This CDR3 comprises 14 residues. Germline CDR1 SEHNR, CDR2 FQNEAQ (reference sequence). The CDR3: CASSFKEQNTEAFF.

The CDR3 reads CASRTGTAGRNEQFF. The chain employs TRBV19 and TRBJ2-1; TCRdb proposes TRBD1, but this gene call is untestable without DNA. The CDR3 has 15 amino acids. The germline gives CDR1 LNHDA, CDR2 SQIVND (reference sequence).

This rearrangement joins TRBV7-9 to TRBJ2-5; TCRdb designates TRBD2, a call that cannot be tested without DNA. The CDR3 totals 16 residues. Germline V gene data show CDR1 as SEHNR and CDR2 as FQNEAQ (reference sequence). The CDR3 here is CASSPELAALQGTQYF.

This chain joins TRBV7-9 and TRBJ2-5; the D call from TCRdb, TRBD2, cannot be confirmed without DNA. The CDR3 runs 16 residues. Germline lookup yields CDR1 SEHNR and CDR2 FQNEAQ (reference sequence). CDR3 protein: CASSPSGRSGQETQYF.

The V gene is TRBV18, the J gene TRBJ2-2; no DNA is available, so the TRBD2 call from TCRdb remains unchecked. There are 19 residues in the CDR3. Germline V lookup: CDR1 KGHSH, CDR2 LQKENI. CDR3 amino acids: CASSPRGLAGGTNTGELFF. Variable domain in full (rest from reference TRBV18 and TRBJ2-2): NAGVMQNPRHLVRRRGQEARLRCSPMKGHSHVYWYRQLPEEGLKFMVYLQKENIIDESGMPKERFSAEFPKEGPSILRIQQVVRGDSAAYFCASSPRGLAGGTNTGELFFGEGSRLTVL.

The chain couples TRBV2 to TRBJ2-5; TCRdb's D gene call, TRBD1, goes unchecked for lack of DNA. The CDR3 runs 13 residues. The V gene's germline CDR1 is SNHLY and CDR2 FYNNEI. The CDR3 is CAGGQGRGETQYF.

This chain uses TRBV27 with TRBJ2-7. This CDR3 contains 14 residues. Looked up from germline, CDR1 is MNHEY and CDR2 is SMNVEV (reference sequence). This chain's CDR3 is CASSLTEGPYEQYF.

J is TRBJ2-1 and V is TRBV5-1; lacking DNA, the TRBD1 call made by TCRdb goes unchecked. The CDR3 totals 14 residues. Germline CDR1 SGHRS, CDR2 YFSETQ. The CDR3 spells CASSLATGGSEQFF.

CDR3 sequence: CASSLARGFKDTQYF. The V and J genes are TRBV7-9 and TRBJ2-3; there is no DNA to check the TCRdb D call of TRBD1. Per the germline V gene, CDR1 is SEHNR and CDR2 is FQNEAQ (reference sequence). The CDR3 totals 15 residues.

The chain employs TRBV12-3 or TRBV12-4 and TRBJ2-3; the TCRdb call, TRBD2, lacks DNA for checking. The CDR3 covers 14 residues. CDR3 in amino acids: CASSTTRLTDTQYF.

The chain employs TRBV24-1 and TRBJ2-5. CDR1 KGHDR and CDR2 SFDVKD come from the germline V gene. This CDR3 region has 13 residues. This chain's CDR3 is CATSDSWGETQYF.

The V and J genes are TRBV5-1 and TRBJ2-3; the D call from TCRdb, TRBD2, cannot be confirmed without DNA. Germline assignment: CDR1 SGHRS and CDR2 YFSETQ. CDR3 length equals 19 residues. The CDR3 is CASSTGLSSGGAGKDTQYF.

The V call is TRBV28, the J call TRBJ2-1; TCRdb indicates TRBD1, and absent DNA this call remains unverified. Germline V CDR1 and CDR2: MDHEN, SYDVKM. The CDR3 runs to 14 residues. This CDR3 is CASSGTGSYNEQFF.

This chain connects TRBV20-1 to TRBJ2-3; absent DNA, TCRdb's TRBD1 call cannot be checked. This CDR3 is built from 15 residues. Germline CDR1 and CDR2: DFQATT and SNEGSKA (reference sequence). The CDR3 sequence is CSARDTAGAGDTQYF.

The chain has TRBV12-3 or TRBV12-4 and TRBJ2-1; TCRdb returns TRBD1, unconfirmable since there is no DNA. The CDR3 sequence is 15 residues long. The chain's CDR3 is CASRYRRDADNEQFF.

The chain joins TRBV12-5 to TRBJ2-7; there is no DNA to check the TCRdb D call of TRBD1. Germline-derived CDR1 and CDR2 are LGHNT and FRNRAP. This CDR3 has 14 amino acids. CDR3 sequence: CASGITPRPPEQYF.

The chain combines TRBV28 with TRBJ2-5; TCRdb calls TRBD2, which cannot be checked without DNA. Looked up from germline, CDR1 is MDHEN and CDR2 is SYDVKM. This CDR3 spans 17 amino acids. The CDR3 protein is CASSFVRLGRGRETQYF.

The chain uses TRBV9 and TRBJ2-3; TCRdb's assignment of TRBD2 cannot be checked, as there is no DNA. Germline lookup yields CDR1 SGDLS and CDR2 YYNGEE. The CDR3 has 16 amino acids. The CDR3 spells CASSILSGLGTDTQYF.

The V and J genes are TRBV5-1 and TRBJ2-5; the TCRdb D gene call, TRBD2, has no DNA to confirm it. In germline, CDR1 is SGHRS, CDR2 YFSETQ. The CDR3 has 17 residues. The CDR3 loop reads CASTRTSGSMSGETQYF. The whole variable domain, filled in from reference TRBV5-1 and TRBJ2-5, reads KAGVTQTPRYLIKTRGQQVTLSCSPISGHRSVSWYQQTPGQGLQFLFEYFSETQRNKGNFPGRFSGRQFSNSRSEMNVSTLELGDSALYLCASTRTSGSMSGETQYFGPGTRLLVL.

This chain joins TRBV20-1 and TRBJ1-2; TCRdb gives TRBD1 as the D gene, but with no DNA this cannot be confirmed. This CDR3 contains 14 residues. Germline V gene lookup returns CDR1 DFQATT and CDR2 SNEGSKA (reference sequence). The chain's CDR3 is CSASYPDSPGGYTF.

The rearrangement links TRBV3-1 to TRBJ2-7; TCRdb returns TRBD2, unconfirmable since there is no DNA. CDR1 is LGHDT, CDR2 YNNKEL, per germline (reference sequence). CDR3 length: 15 amino acids. The CDR3 protein is CASSHGLAGIYEQYF.